The 18 T cell receptor beta chains reported below all come from one sample, sequenced in a study of long-term antiretroviral therapy in people with HIV. The libraries were made with immunoSEQ v3.0 at survey level. Profiling relied on immunoSEQ multiplex PCR, and the TCRdb table lists in-frame clones only, not all of them. The data show about 32,000 clones, around 97% seen once. The sequenced sample was unsorted PBMCs, obtained 7.6 years after starting antiretroviral therapy. These receptors all come from a man under 40 with HIV.

The chain links TRBV9 to TRBJ2-2; 7 positions match TRBD2. The CDR3 has 15 residues. CDR1 is SGDLS, CDR2 YYNGEE, per germline. J lost 5 bases, V lost 0 bases, and 4 bases had no gene match. As DNA, the CDR3 is TGTGCCAGCAGCGTAGTGGATAGCGGGACCGGGGAGCTGTTTTTT. It yields the protein CASSVVDSGTGELFF. Supplemented by reference TRBV9 and TRBJ2-2, the full variable domain reads DSGVTQTPKHLITATGQRVTLRCSPRSGDLSVYWYQQSLDQGLQFLIQYYNGEERAKGNILERFSAQQFPDLHSELNLSSLELGDSALYFCASSVVDSGTGELFFGEGSRLTVL.

This sequence joins TRBV5-1 and TRBJ2-3; D might be TRBD1 or TRBD2, each matching 6 bases. Trimming took 5 bases from V and 6 from J, leaving 16 bases between them. From germline, CDR1 is SGHRS and CDR2 YFSETQ. This CDR3 is 14 amino acids long. The CDR3 DNA reads TGCGCCAGCAGAATATCACCCGGGGGCGATACGCAGTATTTT. It translates to CASRISPGGDTQYF.

The V gene is TRBV9, the J gene TRBJ2-2; 12 bases are a match to TRBD1. V lost 5 bases, J lost 3 bases, and 8 bases stayed unmatched. Germline values: CDR1 SGDLS, CDR2 YYNGEE. This CDR3 region has 17 residues. Here the CDR3 DNA reads TGTGCCAGCAGTGTACCCGGGACAGGGGGCTACACCGGGGAGCTGTTTTTT. Amino acid sequence: CASSVPGTGGYTGELFF.

The chain employs TRBV5-1 and TRBJ2-3; D remains unclear. CDR1 SGHRS and CDR2 YFSETQ come from the germline V gene. V was pared by 0 bases and J by 1 base, with 6 bases between. The CDR3 runs to 14 residues. The CDR3 region is CASSLETRTDTQYF. The DNA for the CDR3 is TGCGCCAGCAGCTTGGAAACACGCACAGATACGCAGTATTTT.

This chain connects TRBV7-9 to TRBJ1-1; D not certain. Germline lookup yields CDR1 SEHNR and CDR2 FQNEAQ (reference sequence). The ends were cut back, 3 bases at V and 8 bases at J, with 7 bases in the middle. This CDR3 contains 11 residues. This CDR3 is CASSFSVEAFF. In DNA, the CDR3 is TGTGCCAGCAGCTTCTCCGTCGAAGCTTTCTTT. Using reference TRBV7-9 and TRBJ1-1 for the parts outside the CDR3, the full variable domain is DTGVSQNPRHKITKRGQNVTFRCDPISEHNRLYWYRQTLGQGPEFLTYFQNEAQLEKSRLLSDRFSAERPKGSFSTLEIQRTEQGDSAMYLCASSFSVEAFFGQGTRLTVV.

The V call is TRBV10-3, the J call TRBJ1-6, with D possibly being TRBD1 (5 bases). This CDR3 has 17 amino acids. V was shortened by 9 bases and J by 0 bases, with 18 bases between the two germline ends. Per germline, CDR1 ENHRY and CDR2 SYGVKD. Here the CDR3 DNA reads TGTGCCATTGGACACGGCGTCGGCAGCTCCTATAATTCACCCCTCCACTTT. Its translation is CAIGHGVGSSYNSPLHF.

The genes are TRBV19 and TRBJ2-3, with 8 bases matching TRBD2. The CDR3 runs to 16 residues. Germline-derived CDR1 and CDR2 are LNHDA and SQIVND (reference sequence). The trim removed 6 bases at V and 4 bases at J, leaving 12 bases unmatched. CDR3 DNA: TGTGCCAGTAGGCCAGGGACTAGATCAGATTCAGATACGCAGTATTTT. Protein: CASRPGTRSDSDTQYF.

The J gene is TRBJ2-1, the V gene TRBV30; 7 bases are a match to TRBD2. With V trimmed by 3 bases and J by 8 bases, 13 bases remained unmatched. Germline V gene lookup returns CDR1 GTSNPN and CDR2 SVGIG (reference sequence). The CDR3 totals 15 residues. The CDR3 DNA sequence: TGTGCCTGGAGGATTAGCGGGTCCGCTAGTGATGAGCAGTTCTTC. This translates into CAWRISGSASDEQFF.

This chain's CDR3 is CASSPTGDEQFF. CDR3 coding DNA: TGTGCCAGCAGCCCCACAGGGGATGAGCAGTTCTTC. This chain joins TRBV11-2 and TRBJ2-1; 7 bases match TRBD1. Germline CDR1 SGHAT, CDR2 FQNNGV. The CDR3 is made up of 12 amino acids. Germline trimming cut 5 bases from V and 8 bases from J; bases unmatched to any gene: 3.

The CDR3 DNA reads TGCAGCGTTACCGGGGGCCCTTCCTACGAGCAGTACTTC. This encodes CSVTGGPSYEQYF. The chain is built from TRBV29-1 and TRBJ2-7; D tentatively fits TRBD1 or TRBD2 (6 bases each). CDR3 length: 13 amino acids. CDR1 and CDR2 from the germline V gene are SQVTM and ANQGSEA. The V end lost 5 bases, the J end lost 1 base, and 12 bases lay between the germline ends.

V gene TRBV9 combines with J gene TRBJ2-7, with D hard to call. CDR1 and CDR2 (germline): SGDLS, YYNGEE. Deletions cut 2 bases from V and 0 bases from J, with 12 bases between. The CDR3 runs to 15 residues. The CDR3 DNA reads as TGTGCCAGCAGCGTCGGTTCCACCAACTCCTACGAGCAGTACTTC. Its translation: CASSVGSTNSYEQYF.

The V call is TRBV5-1, the J call TRBJ1-3; 8 nucleotides line up with TRBD1. Germline lookup yields CDR1 SGHRS and CDR2 YFSETQ. The V and J ends lost 3 bases and 2 bases, in that order; junction bases with no gene match: 4. The CDR3 sequence is 15 residues long. The CDR3: CASSSDRGPGNTIYF. The CDR3, as DNA: TGCGCCAGCAGCTCAGACAGGGGCCCTGGAAACACCATATATTTT.

The V gene is TRBV18, the J gene TRBJ1-4, with D maybe TRBD1 (5 bases). The germline CDR1 and CDR2 sequences are KGHSH and LQKENI. The V end lost 3 bases, the J end lost 5 bases, and 10 bases lay between the germline ends. The length of the CDR3 is 14 residues. The CDR3 region is CASSPGRENEKLFF. The CDR3 DNA sequence: TGTGCCAGCTCACCGGGACGGGAAAATGAAAAACTGTTTTTT.

The CDR3 coding sequence is TGTGCCAGCAGCTTGGACGCTAACTATGGCTACACCTTC. Amino acid sequence: CASSLDANYGYTF. V is TRBV5-6 and J is TRBJ1-2; D gene unclear. The germline V gene has CDR1 SGHDT and CDR2 YYEEEE. Trimming pared 0 bases from V and 0 bases from J, leaving 3 bases between. The CDR3 is 13 amino acids. Full variable domain (missing parts from reference TRBV5-6 and TRBJ1-2): DAGVTQSPTHLIKTRGQQVTLRCSPKSGHDTVSWYQQALGQGPQFIFQYYEEEERQRGNFPDRFSGHQFPNYSSELNVNALLLGDSALYLCASSLDANYGYTFGSGTRLTVV.

The V and J genes are TRBV6-6 and TRBJ2-3; 9 bases align to TRBD2. CDR1 and CDR2 from the germline V gene are MNHNY and SVGAGI (reference sequence). Trimming removed 4 bases from V and 2 bases from J; junction bases left unmatched: 7. The length of the CDR3 is 16 residues. The CDR3 nucleotides read TGTGCCAGCAGTTCGCCCCAGCGGGAGGCCACAGATACGCAGTATTTT. Translating gives CASSSPQREATDTQYF.

The rearrangement uses TRBV5-1 and TRBJ1-2; 9 nucleotides align to TRBD1. Germline V gene data show CDR1 as SGHRS and CDR2 as YFSETQ. V was clipped by 5 bases and J by 2 bases; unmatched bases: 10. The CDR3 runs to 16 residues. CDR3 nucleotides: TGCGCCAGCAGGGACAGGACCGGGACAGGGAACTATGGCTACACCTTC. It translates to CASRDRTGTGNYGYTF.

This clone appeared once. The gene calls are TRBV27 and TRBJ2-6, with TRBD1 identical over 8 bases. There are 19 residues in the CDR3. Trimming removed 4 bases from V and 0 bases from J; junction bases left unmatched: 11. Germline CDR1 reads MNHEY; CDR2 reads SMNVEV (reference sequence). The CDR3 coding sequence is TGTGCCAGCAGTTACCTGACGGGACAGGCGAGCTCTGGGGCCAACGTCCTGACTTTC. Protein: CASSYLTGQASSGANVLTF.

The chain is built from TRBV6-6 and TRBJ1-3; no clear D. V shed 2 bases and J shed 9 bases, with 14 bases lying between them. CDR1 and CDR2 from the germline V gene are MNHNY and SVGAGI (reference sequence). The length of the CDR3 is 14 residues. The CDR3 sequence is CASSYREKSSTIYF. The CDR3 coding sequence is TGTGCCAGCAGTTACCGGGAAAAGAGCTCCACCATATATTTT.